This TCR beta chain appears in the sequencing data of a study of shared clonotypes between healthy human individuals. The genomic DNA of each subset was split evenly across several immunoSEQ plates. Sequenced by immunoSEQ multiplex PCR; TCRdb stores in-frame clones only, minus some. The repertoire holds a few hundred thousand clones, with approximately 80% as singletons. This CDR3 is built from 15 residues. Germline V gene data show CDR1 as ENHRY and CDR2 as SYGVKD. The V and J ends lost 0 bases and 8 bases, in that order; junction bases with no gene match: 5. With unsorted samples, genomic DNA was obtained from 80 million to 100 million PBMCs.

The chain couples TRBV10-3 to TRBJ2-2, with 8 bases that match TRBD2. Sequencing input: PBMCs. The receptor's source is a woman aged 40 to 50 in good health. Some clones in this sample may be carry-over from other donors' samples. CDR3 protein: CAISESAAGVGELFF. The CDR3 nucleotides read TGTGCCATCAGTGAGTCAGCAGCGGGAGTAGGGGAGCTGTTTTTT.